This TCR beta chain was recovered during a study of beta chain features in type 1 diabetes. Study-wide findings and caveats: Among type 1 diabetes patients, VDJ junctions had fewer insertions and more deletions.

Staining for CD45RO/CCR7/CD25/CD127/CD95/CD27 allowed sorting of CD4+ naive, central memory, regulatory and stem cell-like memory cells. The CDR3 sequence is 16 residues long. The V and J ends lost 4 bases and 4 bases, in that order; junction bases with no gene match: 11. CDR1 SQVTM and CDR2 ANQGSEA come from the germline V gene. This clone was observed a handful of times. Antigen specificity is unknown. Expressed TCRB transcripts got sequenced, as all isolated RNA was reverse transcribed. Here immunoSEQ multiplex PCR was the method, and the copy in TCRdb shows in-frame clones only, minus some. This table holds approximately 400,000 clones, over 12% found once.

Material: naive CD4+ T cells from blood. V is TRBV29-1 and J is TRBJ2-2; 8 bases align to TRBD2. The receptor's source is a woman between 18 and 30 years old in good health. CDR3 loop: CSVVGTGGDSTGELFF. The CDR3 DNA follows: TGCAGCGTTGTTGGAACGGGAGGGGATAGCACCGGGGAGCTGTTTTTT.